This T cell receptor (beta chain) came from a study of CD8+ T cells in alopecia areata. This clone has just a few counts. The CDR3 covers 13 residues. CDR1 and CDR2 (germline): SQVTM, ANQGSEA. Trimming at V came to 4 bases and at J to 6 bases, leaving 2 bases not matched to a gene. Extracted from the samples, RNA was reverse transcribed into cDNA to serve as the sequencing template. TCRdb's copy holds only in-frame clones and misses some; the assay was immunoSEQ multiplex PCR. Of 75,000 to 100,000 clones in the sample, under 45% were seen once. Sequencing was carried out using CD4+ T cells sorted from blood. This sequence originates from a human donor with alopecia areata. This chain joins TRBV29-1 and TRBJ2-3; 12 nucleotides align to TRBD1. DNA of the CDR3: TGCAGCGTTGGGGACAGGGGGCGTGATACGCAGTATTTT. Residues: CSVGDRGRDTQYF.